This entry concerns a single TCR beta chain. The antigen is unknown. The data were taken from a study of cytomegalovirus exposure and HLA in healthy donors. At the level of the study: Counted in an early data release were about 86 million unique TCRs from HLA-typed donors.

PCR primers comprised 60 Vbeta and 13 Jbeta primers. Method: immunoSEQ multiplex PCR; TCRdb's copy keeps in-frame clones and lacks some. The sample lists 150,000 to 200,000 clones, approximately 84% occurring once. Study-wide points: Most TCR sequences showed up rarely, but some public TCRs showed up in many donors. A later look showed TCR association rates differing by HLA locus, highest for DRB1 and lowest for HLA-C.

Sequencing was performed on PBMCs. This clonotype was sampled from a boy younger than 18 in good health and CMV-seronegative.

CDR3 region: CASSQDGAPSYNEQFF. The CDR3 nucleotides read TGTGCCAGCAGCCAAGATGGGGCCCCATCCTACAATGAGCAGTTCTTC. The gene calls are TRBV4-2 and TRBJ2-1, with a weak D call TRBD1 (5 bases). Germline V gene lookup returns CDR1 LGHNA and CDR2 YNFKEQ. This CDR3 comprises 16 residues. Trimming shortened V by 0 bases and J by 1 base, and 10 bases separated the two germline ends.